These 3 T cell receptor beta chains originate from one sample sequenced in a study of blood T cell repertoires in COVID-19. Libraries were prepared by immunoSEQ multiplex PCR; TCRdb keeps only in-frame clonotypes and omits some of them. The table includes approximately 280,000 clones, under 90% detected once. The specimen sequenced was PBMCs or T cells enriched from blood (not recorded which). The source of these receptors is an older woman who had recovered from COVID-19.

V usage is TRBV5-1 and J usage is TRBJ2-1; TRBD2 matches 10 bases. The ends lost 4 bases at V and 2 bases at J; junction bases unmatched: 6. Germline V gene sequence: CDR1 SGHRS, CDR2 YFSETQ. CDR3 length: 16 amino acids. The CDR3 region has the DNA TGCGCCAGCAGCCTCCTAGCGGGAGAGGCCTACAATGAGCAGTTCTTC. Protein product: CASSLLAGEAYNEQFF.

The chain is built from TRBV6-5 and TRBJ1-1; D is uncertain. The germline V gene has CDR1 MNHEY and CDR2 SVGAGI. This CDR3 has 15 residues. V lost 2 bases to trimming and J lost 0 bases, with 10 bases between them. CDR3 protein: CASSYGSRMNTEAFF. DNA for the CDR3: TGTGCCAGCAGTTACGGGTCCAGGATGAACACTGAAGCTTTCTTT.

A few counts support this clone. The chain uses TRBV10-2 and TRBJ1-6, with 9 bases identical to TRBD1. The CDR3 runs to 14 residues. The germline V gene encodes CDR1 WSHSY and CDR2 SAAADI. The V and J ends lost 2 bases and 10 bases, in that order; junction bases with no gene match: 3. The CDR3 sequence: CASSETGGLSPLHF. For the CDR3, the DNA is TGCGCCAGCAGTGAGACAGGGGGCTTGTCACCCCTCCACTTT.